These 23 T cell receptor beta chains originate from one sample sequenced in a study of T cell responses to AZD1222 COVID-19 vaccine. This table comes from immunoSEQ multiplex PCR, and its TCRdb copy is limited to in-frame clones, with some not included. The sample shows 150,000 to 200,000 clones, around 88% of them seen only once. This specimen consisted of peripheral blood, obtained on day 0 of AZD1222 vaccination. The receptors originated from an adult in good health.

This sequence joins TRBV6-1 and TRBJ1-6, with D unclear. V dropped 2 bases and J dropped 6 bases, with 8 bases sitting between them. The V gene's germline CDR1 is MNHNS and CDR2 SASEGT. The CDR3 has 14 amino acids. The CDR3 is CASSELGSNSPLHF. Written as DNA, the CDR3 is TGTGCCAGCAGTGAATTAGGGTCTAATTCACCCCTCCACTTT.

This clone was picked up one time. This chain connects TRBV7-3 to TRBJ1-2, with D unclear. V was pared by 1 base and J by 4 bases, with 7 bases between. Germline V gene data show CDR1 as SGHTA and CDR2 as FQGTGA. The CDR3 extends over 13 amino acids. The CDR3 coding sequence is TGTGCCAGCAGCTTAAACGCGGCCTATGGCTACACCTTC. It codes for CASSLNAAYGYTF.

The gene calls are TRBV7-9 and TRBJ2-2; D unclear. V lost 4 bases and J lost 1, with 10 bases in between. The CDR3 contains 15 residues. Per germline, CDR1 SEHNR and CDR2 FQNEAQ (reference sequence). The CDR3 sequence: CASSSFDKNTGELFF. As DNA, the CDR3 is TGTGCCAGCAGCTCATTTGACAAGAACACCGGGGAGCTGTTTTTT.

V is TRBV28 and J is TRBJ2-3; D ambiguous. Germline CDR1 is MDHEN and CDR2 is SYDVKM. This CDR3 has 13 amino acids. CDR3 in amino acids: CADQAAGTDTQYF. The CDR3 DNA is TGTGCAGACCAGGCAGCCGGCACAGATACGCAGTATTTT.

V gene TRBV30 combines with J gene TRBJ2-7; D possibly corresponds to TRBD1 (5 bases). Germline CDR1 reads GTSNPN; CDR2 reads SVGIG (reference sequence). This CDR3 contains 12 residues. V lost 1 base to trimming and J lost 1 base, with 5 bases between them. The CDR3 reads CAWSDRSYEQYF. CDR3 DNA sequence: TGTGCCTGGAGTGACAGGTCCTACGAGCAGTACTTC. Drawing the rest from reference TRBV30 and TRBJ2-7, the complete variable domain is SQTIHQWPATLVQPVGSPLSLECTVEGTSNPNLYWYRQAAGRGLQLLFYSVGIGQISSEVPQNLSASRPQDRQFILSSKKLLLSDSGFYLCAWSDRSYEQYFGPGTRLTVT.

The gene calls are TRBV5-1 and TRBJ2-2; 8 bases map to TRBD1. Germline V lookup: CDR1 SGHRS, CDR2 YFSETQ. The CDR3 covers 17 residues. V lost 2 bases, J lost 8 bases, and 14 bases stayed unmatched. For the CDR3, the DNA is TGCGCCAGCAGCTTTGCTGGAACGGACAGGGTTATTGGGGAGCTGTTTTTT. Protein product: CASSFAGTDRVIGELFF.

The chain uses TRBV6-5 and TRBJ1-1, with 7 bases that match TRBD1. V lost 6 bases and J lost 3; bases outside the gene matches: 4. This CDR3 is built from 13 residues. Germline CDR1 is MNHEY and CDR2 is SVGAGI. CDR3 sequence reads: CASRRQGDTEAFF. Here the CDR3 DNA reads TGTGCCAGCAGGCGCCAGGGGGACACTGAAGCTTTCTTT.

J is TRBJ1-3 and V is TRBV6-6; D not certain. From germline, CDR1 is MNHNY and CDR2 SVGAGI (reference sequence). This CDR3 has 15 residues. Trimming stripped 6 bases from V and 0 bases from J, with 12 bases between. The CDR3 DNA reads TGTGCCAGCAGAACCACAGTTAGCTCTGGAAACACCATATATTTT. Translating gives CASRTTVSSGNTIYF.

This chain's CDR3 is CASSYGVAGGQPQHF. CDR3 DNA: TGTGCCAGCAGTTACGGCGTGGCAGGGGGCCAGCCCCAGCATTTT. The V and J genes are TRBV6-5 and TRBJ1-5; 8 bases are shared with TRBD1. This CDR3 spans 15 amino acids. Germline loops: CDR1 MNHEY, CDR2 SVGAGI. The ends lost 2 bases at V and 7 bases at J; junction bases unmatched: 7.

The genes are TRBV7-3 and TRBJ2-3; TRBD1 matches at 8 bases. Per the germline V gene, CDR1 is SGHTA and CDR2 is FQGTGA. CDR3 length equals 17 residues. Trimming removed 4 bases from V and 2 bases from J; junction bases left unmatched: 11. The chain's CDR3 is CASSSQPWTGSTDTQYF. CDR3 in DNA: TGTGCCAGCAGCTCCCAACCGTGGACAGGGTCCACAGATACGCAGTATTTT. Full variable domain (missing parts from reference TRBV7-3 and TRBJ2-3): GAGVSQTPSNKVTEKGKYVELRCDPISGHTALYWYRQSLGQGPEFLIYFQGTGAADDSGLPNDRFFAVRPEGSVSTLKIQRTERGDSAVYLCASSSQPWTGSTDTQYFGPGTRLTVL.

This chain uses TRBV5-4 with TRBJ2-7; 9 nucleotides agree with TRBD1. Germline assignment: CDR1 SGHNT and CDR2 YYREEE (reference sequence). Germline trimming cut 3 bases from V and 0 bases from J; bases unmatched to any gene: 19. This CDR3 comprises 20 residues. CDR3 loop: CASSSFRFLTGGLSSYEQYF. The CDR3 bases are TGTGCCAGCAGCTCGTTCCGCTTCCTTACAGGGGGCTTAAGCTCCTACGAGCAGTACTTC.

The genes are TRBV4-1 and TRBJ1-2; D is possibly TRBD1 (5 bases). Trimming stripped 2 bases from V and 7 bases from J, with 23 bases between. Germline assignment: CDR1 MGHRA and CDR2 YSYEKL. CDR3 size: 17 residues. The CDR3 spells CASSQPLRDPLDGGYTF. Written as DNA, the CDR3 is TGCGCCAGCAGCCAACCACTCCGGGACCCCCTCGACGGTGGCTACACCTTC.

This clone was observed a handful of times. This chain connects TRBV6-1 to TRBJ2-7; 9 bases line up with TRBD1. Trimming cost V 6 bases and J 5 bases; bases outside gene matches: 17. The CDR3 is made up of 17 amino acids. The germline V gene has CDR1 MNHNS and CDR2 SASEGT. The CDR3 spells CASSETRIRDRANEQYF. As DNA, the CDR3 is TGTGCCAGCAGCGAAACTAGGATCCGGGACAGGGCCAACGAGCAGTACTTC.

The table lists this clone with a few counts. The chain employs TRBV21-1 and TRBJ1-3. TRBV21-1 is a listed pseudogene. The CDR3 totals 17 residues. CDR3 sequence (DNA): TGTGCCAGCAGCAAAGGCCAGTTAATGAGCTCTGGAAACACCATATATTTT. Translating it yields CASSKGQLMSSGNTIYF.

This sequence joins TRBV7-2 and TRBJ2-2; TRBD2 agrees at 8 bases. With 5 bases clipped from V and 8 bases from J, the junction kept 13 bases outside the gene matches. The CDR3 length is 16 residues. Per the germline V gene, CDR1 is SGHTA and CDR2 is FQGNSA. As DNA, the CDR3 is TGTGCCAGCAGCCGGTCGGGACTAGGGACTCCTGGGGAGCTGTTTTTT. Amino acid sequence: CASSRSGLGTPGELFF.

The J gene is TRBJ1-1, the V gene TRBV6-5; 9 nucleotides agree with TRBD1. CDR3 length equals 13 residues. Germline-derived CDR1 and CDR2 are MNHEY and SVGAGI. Trimming cost V 6 bases and J 4 bases; bases outside gene matches: 3. CDR3 nucleotides: TGTGCCAGCAGCTTGGACAGGGGCACTGAAGCTTTCTTT. Residues: CASSLDRGTEAFF.

The rearrangement joins TRBV20-1 to TRBJ1-4; D call uncertain. The CDR3 runs 16 residues. V was trimmed by 3 bases and J by 7 bases, leaving 21 bases between them. In germline, CDR1 is DFQATT, CDR2 SNEGSKA (reference sequence). The CDR3 coding sequence is TGCAGTGCTAGTTCCCAACTCCTTTCAGGAACTGAAAAACTGTTTTTT. It specifies CSASSQLLSGTEKLFF.

The chain combines TRBV27 with TRBJ2-7, with TRBD2 as a possible D gene (6 bases). This CDR3 region has 15 residues. The V end lost 2 bases, the J end lost 1 base, and 12 bases lay between the germline ends. Per germline, CDR1 MNHEY and CDR2 SMNVEV (reference sequence). The CDR3 is CASSLSPGVSYEQYF. The CDR3, as DNA: TGTGCCAGCAGTTTAAGTCCGGGGGTTTCCTACGAGCAGTACTTC.

The V gene is TRBV30, the J gene TRBJ1-2; TRBD1 might be the D (6 bases). The CDR3 contains 11 residues. Deletions cut 3 bases from V and 8 bases from J, with 10 bases between. In germline, CDR1 is GTSNPN, CDR2 SVGIG (reference sequence). The CDR3 sequence is CAWRAGDGYTF. For the CDR3, the DNA is TGTGCCTGGAGGGCAGGGGACGGCTACACCTTC.

V usage is TRBV9 and J usage is TRBJ2-7, with 7 nucleotides matching TRBD1. Per germline, CDR1 SGDLS and CDR2 YYNGEE. Trimming took 2 bases from V and 1 from J; bases not matched to a gene: 9. CDR3 length: 16 residues. The CDR3 protein is CASSVTQGVGSYEQYF. In DNA, the CDR3 is TGTGCCAGCAGCGTCACTCAGGGGGTAGGGTCCTACGAGCAGTACTTC.

The chain couples TRBV4-1 to TRBJ2-7; the D is unclear. Trimming pared 4 bases from V and 3 bases from J, leaving 10 bases between. Looked up from germline, CDR1 is MGHRA and CDR2 is YSYEKL. The CDR3 spans 13 residues. The CDR3 DNA sequence: TGCGCCAGCAGCCCCTTTCTTGACTACGAGCAGTACTTC. It specifies CASSPFLDYEQYF.

The chain uses TRBV11-2 and TRBJ1-3; the D is unclear. The CDR3 has 16 residues. From germline, CDR1 is SGHAT and CDR2 FQNNGV. V lost 1 base and J lost 0, with 10 bases in between. The DNA for the CDR3 is TGTGCCAGCAGCTTAGGGGGTGCCCGCTCTGGAAACACCATATATTTT. Amino acid sequence: CASSLGGARSGNTIYF.

The gene calls are TRBV18 and TRBJ2-4; TRBD1 matches 9 bases. Germline trimming cut 5 bases from V and 0 bases from J; bases unmatched to any gene: 11. The V gene's germline CDR1 is KGHSH and CDR2 LQKENI. The CDR3 is made up of 18 amino acids. Written as DNA, the CDR3 is TGTGCCAGCTCAGCCGGGACAGGGACCCTCTTAGCCAAAAACATTCAGTACTTC. Its protein is CASSAGTGTLLAKNIQYF.